This T cell receptor (beta chain) comes out of a study of blood T cell repertoires in COVID-19 (TCRdb year 2020). Regarding the study in general: Samples covering the acute and convalescent phases of COVID-19 were provided by collaborators in the United States, Italy and Spain. The prospective study material was composed of cDNA or gDNA derived from T cells, B-cell-depleted T cells, or PBMCs. The dataset comprised deeply sampled blood TCRbeta repertoires from subjects exposed to, actively infected with, or recovered from COVID-19. The repertoires were made available in a free public database intended to serve as a resource for research on the immune response to SARS-CoV-2. Samples were obtained from the ongoing ImmuneRACE study (first 160 participants) and from over a thousand subjects provided by 6 global collaborators. Sample metadata almost always included a de-identified subject ID, COVID-19 status, age in years and sex. HLA class I and class II types, where available, came from metadata supplied by the sample provider rather than from assay-based typing. Results and caveats for the whole study, not just this receptor: The amount of clinical and demographic metadata varied by source and participant and was provided uncurated.

Participants in the prospective study were aged roughly 18 to 100 years, lived in about two dozen United States geographic areas, and enrolled through a virtual design. In the prospective study, participants were assigned to cohorts based on the clinical history participants reported in a screening survey and a study questionnaire. Each participant in the prospective study had whole blood, serum and a nasopharyngeal or oropharyngeal swab collected by mobile phlebotomists. Prospective study participants could optionally give additional blood draws and questionnaires over a roughly 2-month period. Blood samples from the prospective study were shipped frozen or at room temperature prior to DNA extraction. The immunoSEQ Assay, a bias-controlled multiplex PCR, was used to amplify TCRbeta CDR3 regions from genomic DNA. Under the source paper's analysis protocol: Nucleated cell counts per sample were estimated from amplification of reference gene primers within the assay. To quantify the absolute abundance of each unique TCRbeta CDR3 rearrangement, sequence reads were collapsed and filtered. For each sample, productive Simpson clonality was calculated by taking the square root of Simpson's diversity index across productive rearrangements. TCRdb retrieved this table from immuneACCESS and kept in-frame rearrangements only. Not all clones are present; in checked studies, unresolved V genes account for under half, and no reason is known for the remainder. That table furnishes V, J and clone size, whereas the DNA furnished D and trimming. The sample profile shows fewer than 450,000 clones; 88% of them were found once. The ten biggest clones cover roughly 2% of the sample.

Germline trimming amounts to 6 bases on V and 6 bases on J, with 10 as the count of junction bases outside the gene matches. Based on the germline V gene, the CDR1 and CDR2 sequences are MNHEY and SVGAGI. From the cysteine through the phenylalanine, the CDR3 covers 14 amino acids. Of all the DNA, just the CDR3 is kept, 42 bases in frame from base 1. Concerning this clone itself: Its antigen has not been determined. No base quality values were provided; no much bigger clone lies one nucleotide off.

In this chain, TRBV6-5 is recombined with TRBJ1-1; 7 bases in the junction line up with TRBD1. This TCR was recovered from a woman aged 40 to 50 with acute COVID-19. Sequencing was performed on PBMCs or T cells enriched from blood (not recorded which). The CDR3 loop reads CASRGSGGSAEAFF. The DNA reads as follows: TGTGCCAGCAGGGGATCAGGGGGGAGCGCTGAAGCTTTCTTT.